The 3 T cell receptor beta chains in this list originate from one sample, sequenced in a study of OX40 agonist ivuxolimab in advanced cancers. Produced via immunoSEQ multiplex PCR; TCRdb's table is partial and in-frame only. The table records about 68,000 clones, approximately 90% of them present only once. The source material was CD4+ or CD8+ T cells sorted from blood, sampled in a trial of the OX40 agonist ivuxolimab. The source of these receptors is an adult with an advanced solid tumor such as melanoma, head and neck, liver or kidney cancer.

V and J are TRBV15 and TRBJ2-7; 8 nucleotides align to TRBD1. The CDR3 spans 14 residues. In germline, CDR1 is LNHNV, CDR2 YYDKDF (reference sequence). Germline trimming cut 4 bases from V and 6 bases from J; bases unmatched to any gene: 8. In DNA form, the CDR3 reads TGTGCCACCAGCAACCGGGACAGGTATCTCGAGCAGTACTTC. This sequence encodes CATSNRDRYLEQYF.

V and J are TRBV7-9 and TRBJ2-1, with D maybe TRBD2 (5 bases). Germline loops: CDR1 SEHNR, CDR2 FQNEAQ (reference sequence). Trimming removed 1 base from V and 0 bases from J, with 7 bases in between. The CDR3 is made up of 15 amino acids. The CDR3 DNA follows: TGTGCCAGCAGCTTAGTGGGGAGCTCCTACAATGAGCAGTTCTTC. Translated: CASSLVGSSYNEQFF.

CDR3 residues: CASSLVYWGQGAVNQPQHF. The DNA for the CDR3 is TGTGCCAGCAGCTTAGTGTATTGGGGACAGGGGGCTGTCAATCAGCCCCAGCATTTT. This chain connects TRBV7-8 to TRBJ1-5; 12 bases fit TRBD1. This CDR3 region has 19 residues. J gave up 3 bases and V 1 base, and 10 bases lay outside the gene matches. CDR1 is SGHVS, CDR2 FQNEAQ, per germline.